This T cell receptor beta chain is from a study of blood T cell repertoires in COVID-19. The CDR3 is 11 residues long. Germline V gene data show CDR1 as MNHEY and CDR2 as SVGEGT. V was clipped by 2 bases and J by 7 bases, with 3 bases between them. Libraries were prepared by immunoSEQ multiplex PCR; TCRdb keeps only in-frame clonotypes and omits some of them. The repertoire includes about 63,000 clones, roughly 80% of them detected once, and less than 4.5% sits in the top ten. Sequencing used PBMCs or T cells enriched from blood (not recorded which). The receptor was derived from a woman aged 35 to 49 with acute COVID-19. This chain joins TRBV6-2 or TRBV6-3 and TRBJ1-5; D is uncertain. CDR3 sequence reads: CASSYPQPQHF. CDR3 nucleotides: TGTGCCAGCAGTTACCCGCAGCCCCAGCATTTT.